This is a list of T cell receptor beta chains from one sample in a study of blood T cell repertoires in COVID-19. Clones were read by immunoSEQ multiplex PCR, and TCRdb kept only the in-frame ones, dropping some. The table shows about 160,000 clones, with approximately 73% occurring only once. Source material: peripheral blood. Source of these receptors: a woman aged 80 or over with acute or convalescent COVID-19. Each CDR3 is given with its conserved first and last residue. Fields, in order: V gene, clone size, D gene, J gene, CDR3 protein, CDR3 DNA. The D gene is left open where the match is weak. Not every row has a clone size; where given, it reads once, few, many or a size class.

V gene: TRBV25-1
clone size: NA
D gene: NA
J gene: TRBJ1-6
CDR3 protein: CASRRDWENSPLHF
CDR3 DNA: TGTGCCAGCAGGCGGGACTGGGAAAATTCACCCCTCCACTTT

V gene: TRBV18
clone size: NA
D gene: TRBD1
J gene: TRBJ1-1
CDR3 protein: CASSPRDRRKEDTEAFF
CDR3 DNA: TGTGCCAGCTCACCAAGGGACAGAAGAAAGGAGGACACTGAAGCTTTCTTT

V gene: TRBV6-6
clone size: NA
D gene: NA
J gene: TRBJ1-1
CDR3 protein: CASSYQQDRDTEAFF
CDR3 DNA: TGTGCCAGCAGTTATCAACAGGATCGGGACACTGAAGCTTTCTTT

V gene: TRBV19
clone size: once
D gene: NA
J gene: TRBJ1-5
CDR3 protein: CASSPGAVVNQPQHF
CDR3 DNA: TGTGCCAGTAGTCCAGGGGCGGTGGTTAATCAGCCCCAGCATTTT

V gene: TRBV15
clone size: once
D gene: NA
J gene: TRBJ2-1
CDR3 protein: CASGKLDHNEQFF
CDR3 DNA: TGTGCCAGCGGTAAACTAGACCACAATGAGCAGTTCTTC

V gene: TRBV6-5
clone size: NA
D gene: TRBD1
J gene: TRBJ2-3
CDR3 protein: CASRRGQNTQYF
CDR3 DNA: TGTGCCAGCAGGAGGGGACAGAATACGCAGTATTTT

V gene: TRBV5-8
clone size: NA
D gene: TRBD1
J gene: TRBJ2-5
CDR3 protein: CASSGGTGRQETQYF
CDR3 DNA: TGTGCCAGCAGCGGCGGGACAGGACGACAGGAGACCCAGTACTTC

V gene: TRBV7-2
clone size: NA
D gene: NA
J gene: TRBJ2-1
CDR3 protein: CASSFPGANYNEQFF
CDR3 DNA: TGTGCCAGCAGCTTTCCAGGGGCCAATTACAATGAGCAGTTCTTC

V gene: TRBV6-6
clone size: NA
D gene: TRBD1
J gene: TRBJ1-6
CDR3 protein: CASSSLSGTGNSPLHF
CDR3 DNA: TGTGCCAGCAGTTCCCTCTCCGGGACAGGGAATTCACCCCTCCACTTT

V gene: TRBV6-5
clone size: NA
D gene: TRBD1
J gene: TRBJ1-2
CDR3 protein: CASSYSNPGQGGYTF
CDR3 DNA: TGTGCCAGCAGTTACTCGAATCCAGGACAGGGTGGCTACACCTTC

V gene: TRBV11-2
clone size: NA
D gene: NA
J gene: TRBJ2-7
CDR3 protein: CASSLDLNRVKYF
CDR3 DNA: TGTGCCAGCAGCTTAGATCTAAACAGGGTGAAGTACTTC

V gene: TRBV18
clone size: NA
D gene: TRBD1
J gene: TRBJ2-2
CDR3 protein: CASSPAGTGYTGELFF
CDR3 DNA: TGTGCCAGCTCACCAGCCGGGACAGGTTACACCGGGGAGCTGTTTTTT

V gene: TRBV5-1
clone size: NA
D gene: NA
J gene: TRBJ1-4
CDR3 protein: CASSLTGRHEKLFF
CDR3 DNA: TGCGCCAGCAGCCTAACAGGGCGTCATGAAAAACTGTTTTTT

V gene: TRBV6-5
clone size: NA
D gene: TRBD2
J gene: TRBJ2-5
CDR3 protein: CASSYTLAGGRKTQYF
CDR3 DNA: TGTGCCAGCAGTTACACCCTAGCGGGAGGACGGAAGACCCAGTACTTC

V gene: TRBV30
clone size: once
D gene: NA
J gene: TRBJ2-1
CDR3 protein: CAWSVRGNEQFF
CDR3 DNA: TGTGCCTGGAGTGTACGAGGGAATGAGCAGTTCTTC

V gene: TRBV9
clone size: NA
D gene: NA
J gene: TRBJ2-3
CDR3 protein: CASSVNYGTDTQYF
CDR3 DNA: TGTGCCAGCAGCGTGAACTACGGCACAGATACGCAGTATTTT

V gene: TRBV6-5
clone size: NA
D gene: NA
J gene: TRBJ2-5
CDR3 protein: CASSRHYQETQYF
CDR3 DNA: TGTGCCAGCAGCAGACATTACCAAGAGACCCAGTACTTC

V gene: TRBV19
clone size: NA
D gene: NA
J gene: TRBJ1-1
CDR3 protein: CASSIAIMNTEAFF
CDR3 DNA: TGTGCCAGTAGTATCGCGATTATGAACACTGAAGCTTTCTTT

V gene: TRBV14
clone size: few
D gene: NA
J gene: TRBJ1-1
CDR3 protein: CASSRWRGVNTEAFF
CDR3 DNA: TGTGCCAGCAGCCGGTGGAGGGGAGTGAACACTGAAGCTTTCTTT

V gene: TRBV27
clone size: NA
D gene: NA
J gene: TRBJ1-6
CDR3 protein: CASSLRSGAMSLHF
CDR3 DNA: TGTGCCAGCAGTTTACGATCAGGGGCTATGTCCCTCCACTTT

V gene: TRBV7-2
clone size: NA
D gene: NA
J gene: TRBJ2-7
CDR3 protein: CASSLPVLDEQYF
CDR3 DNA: TGTGCCAGCAGCTTACCCGTTCTAGACGAGCAGTACTTC